This T cell receptor beta chain was recorded in a study of siplizumab effects on memory and regulatory T cells. The repertoire was sequenced with immunoSEQ multiplex PCR; TCRdb's copy has only in-frame clones and lacks some. The sample lists roughly 100,000 clones; around nine tenths were seen once. Regarding the study as a whole: No assignable naive or memory phenotype existed for roughly 80-96% of proliferating CD4+ or CD8+ clones. Siplizumab significantly reduced alloreactive sequences traceable to unstimulated CD4+ memory cells.

The ends were cut back, 0 bases at V and 2 bases at J, with 4 bases in the middle. The CDR3 has 13 residues. CDR1 and CDR2 (germline): PRHDT, FYEKMQ (reference sequence). With respect to this clone: The target antigen is unknown.

This TCR was recovered from a human donor in good health. Sequencing input: CD4+ T cells sorted from blood. The rearrangement joins TRBV13 to TRBJ1-2; D gene uncertain. The CDR3 DNA follows: TGTGCCAGCAGCTTAGGGGGAAACTATGGCTACACCTTC. It yields the protein CASSLGGNYGYTF.